This TCR beta chain was found in a study of control samples from healthy donors and cancer patients. V shed 4 bases, J shed 7 bases, and the junction held 12 bases outside the gene matches. Germline assignment: CDR1 MDHEN and CDR2 SYDVKM. The CDR3 consists of 16 residues. Data came from immunoSEQ multiplex PCR; TCRdb stores just in-frame clones and leaves some out. Of 200,000 or so clones listed, over 90% are singletons. V is TRBV28 and J is TRBJ2-1; 8 bases are shared with TRBD1. The source is a man in his forties or fifties in good health. Material: blood. The CDR3 reads CASSSWGGQGSNEQFF. The CDR3 nucleotides are TGTGCCAGCAGTTCTTGGGGCGGACAGGGCTCGAATGAGCAGTTCTTC.